The clone carrying this TCR beta chain was seen once. Per the original methods: Scientists estimated how many nucleated cells there were by amplifying reference gene primers. Here immunoSEQ multiplex PCR was the method, and the copy in TCRdb shows in-frame clones only, minus some. That table gives V, J and clone size, and the DNA gave D and trimming. The repertoire holds some 250,000 clones, with over 80% as singletons. This specimen belongs to a study of blood T cell repertoires in COVID-19. Background on the study: The analysed material was cDNA or gDNA that came from T cells, B-cell-depleted T cells, or PBMCs.

Trimming took off 7 bases at V and 3 bases at J, with 16 bases between the two ends. Germline assignment: CDR1 MDHEN and CDR2 SYDVKM. The CDR3 loop spans 14 amino acids. The chain is built from TRBV28 and TRBJ2-7, with TRBD2 as a possible D gene (6 bases). Sequencing was performed on peripheral blood. This TCR derives from a man in his forties or fifties with acute or convalescent COVID-19. This chain's CDR3 is CASTVGSRVYEQYF. DNA for the CDR3: TGTGCCAGCACGGTCGGGAGTAGGGTCTACGAGCAGTACTTC. Together with reference TRBV28 and TRBJ2-7, the CDR3 gives the full variable domain: DVKVTQSSRYLVKRTGEKVFLECVQDMDHENMFWYRQDPGLGLRLIYFSYDVKMKEKGDIPEGYSVSREKKERFSLILESASTNQTSMYLCASTVGSRVYEQYFGPGTRLTVT.